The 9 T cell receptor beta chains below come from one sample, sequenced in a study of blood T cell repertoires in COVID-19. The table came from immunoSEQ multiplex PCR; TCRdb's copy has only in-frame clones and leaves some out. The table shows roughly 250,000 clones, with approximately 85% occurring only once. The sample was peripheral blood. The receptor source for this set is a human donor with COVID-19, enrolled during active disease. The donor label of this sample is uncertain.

The CDR3 sequence: CASMGEANEKLFF. In nucleotides, the CDR3 is TGTGCCAGCATGGGTGAGGCTAATGAAAAACTGTTTTTT. The chain carries TRBV27 and TRBJ1-4; D gene uncertain. The CDR3 runs to 13 residues. V was clipped by 7 bases and J by 3 bases, with 9 bases between them. Germline loops: CDR1 MNHEY, CDR2 SMNVEV (reference sequence).

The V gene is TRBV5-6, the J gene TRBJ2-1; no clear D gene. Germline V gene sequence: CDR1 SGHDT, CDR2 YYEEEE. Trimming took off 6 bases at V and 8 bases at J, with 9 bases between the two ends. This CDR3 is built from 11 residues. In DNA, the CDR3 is TGTGCCAGCACCCTAACCCATGAGCAGTTCTTC. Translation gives CASTLTHEQFF.

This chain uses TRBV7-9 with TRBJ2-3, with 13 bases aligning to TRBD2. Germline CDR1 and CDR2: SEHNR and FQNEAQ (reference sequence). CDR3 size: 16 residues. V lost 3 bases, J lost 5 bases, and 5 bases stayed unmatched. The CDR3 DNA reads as TGTGCCAGCAGCTTGTGGAGGACTAGCGGGAGAGATACGCAGTATTTT. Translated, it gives CASSLWRTSGRDTQYF.

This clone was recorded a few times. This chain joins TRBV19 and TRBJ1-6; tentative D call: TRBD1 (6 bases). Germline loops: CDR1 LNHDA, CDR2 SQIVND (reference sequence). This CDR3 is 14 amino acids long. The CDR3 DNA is TGTGCTAGCGGGGACACGGGAGGATTTTCACCCCTCCACTTT. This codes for CASGDTGGFSPLHF.

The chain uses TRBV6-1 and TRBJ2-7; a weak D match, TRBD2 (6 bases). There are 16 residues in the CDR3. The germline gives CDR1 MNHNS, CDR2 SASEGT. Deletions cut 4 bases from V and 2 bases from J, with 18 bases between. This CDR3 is CASSGPAGTGTYEQYF. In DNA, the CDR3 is TGTGCCAGCAGTGGGCCGGCGGGGACCGGGACCTACGAGCAGTACTTC.

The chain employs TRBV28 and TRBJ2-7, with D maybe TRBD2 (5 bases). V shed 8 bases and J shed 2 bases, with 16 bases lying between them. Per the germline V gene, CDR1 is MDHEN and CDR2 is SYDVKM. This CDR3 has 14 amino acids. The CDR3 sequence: CASVFSGETYEQYF. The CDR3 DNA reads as TGTGCCAGCGTTTTTTCCGGGGAGACCTACGAGCAGTACTTC.

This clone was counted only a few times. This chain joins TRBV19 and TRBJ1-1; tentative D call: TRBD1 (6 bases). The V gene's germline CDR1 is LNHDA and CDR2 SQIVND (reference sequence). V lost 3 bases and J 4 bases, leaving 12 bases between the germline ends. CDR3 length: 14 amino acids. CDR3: CASSIGGPGTEAFF. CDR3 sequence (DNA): TGTGCCAGTAGTATCGGGGGGCCGGGCACTGAAGCTTTCTTT.

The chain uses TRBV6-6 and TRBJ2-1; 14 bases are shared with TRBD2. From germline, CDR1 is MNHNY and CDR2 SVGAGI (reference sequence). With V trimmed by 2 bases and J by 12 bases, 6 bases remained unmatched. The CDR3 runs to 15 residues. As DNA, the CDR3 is TGTGCCAGCAGTTACCCTATTGGGACTAGCGGGAGGCAGTTCTTC. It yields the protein CASSYPIGTSGRQFF.

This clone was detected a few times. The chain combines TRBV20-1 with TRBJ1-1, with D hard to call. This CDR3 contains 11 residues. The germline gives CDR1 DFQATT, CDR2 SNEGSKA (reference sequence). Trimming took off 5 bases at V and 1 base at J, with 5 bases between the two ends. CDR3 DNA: TGCAGTGCTGCGGAGAACACTGAAGCTTTCTTT. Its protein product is CSAAENTEAFF.